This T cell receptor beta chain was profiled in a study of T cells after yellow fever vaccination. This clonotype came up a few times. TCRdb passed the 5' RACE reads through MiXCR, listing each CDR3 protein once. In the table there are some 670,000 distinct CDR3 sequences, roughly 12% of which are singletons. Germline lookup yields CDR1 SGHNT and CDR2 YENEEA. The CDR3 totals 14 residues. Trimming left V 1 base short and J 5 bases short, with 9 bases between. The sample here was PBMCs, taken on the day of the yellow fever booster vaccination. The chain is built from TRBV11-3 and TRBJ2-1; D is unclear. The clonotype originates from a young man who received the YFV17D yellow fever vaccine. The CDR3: CASSLAPRDNEQFF. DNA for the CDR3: TGTGCCAGCAGCTTAGCACCCCGGGACAATGAGCAGTTCTTC.